Each of the 16 T cell receptor beta chains below was sequenced from the same sample in a study of T cells after yellow fever vaccination. TCRdb analysed the 5' RACE reads with MiXCR anew, one entry per CDR3 protein. The sample shows just over 250,000 distinct CDR3 sequences, roughly 5% of them seen only once. This sample comprised CD4+ T cells sorted from PBMCs, obtained on the day of the yellow fever booster vaccination. These receptors originate from a man aged 18 to 29 who received the YFV17D yellow fever vaccine.

Only a few counts were recorded for this clonotype. CDR3: CASSLISKTNTGELFF. CDR3 coding DNA: TGCGCCAGCAGCTTGATTAGCAAGACGAACACCGGGGAGCTGTTTTTT. This chain links TRBV5-1 with TRBJ2-2; no clear D. The germline V gene has CDR1 SGHRS and CDR2 YFSETQ. Deletions cut 1 base from V and 0 bases from J, with 10 bases between. This CDR3 is 16 amino acids long.

This clonotype was found a few times. This chain connects TRBV5-1 to TRBJ1-1, with D tentatively TRBD1 (5 bases). Looked up from germline, CDR1 is SGHRS and CDR2 is YFSETQ. V was clipped by 2 bases and J by 10 bases, with 18 bases between them. This CDR3 contains 14 residues. CDR3 amino acids: CASSLNRDSLGAFF. Written as DNA, the CDR3 is TGCGCCAGCAGCTTAAACCGGGACTCACTGGGAGCTTTCTTT.

This clonotype occurred once. V and J are TRBV19 and TRBJ1-1; D perhaps matches TRBD1 (6 bases). This CDR3 is built from 14 residues. Trimming left V 5 bases short and J 8 bases short, with 18 bases between. Per germline, CDR1 LNHDA and CDR2 SQIVND (reference sequence). CDR3 sequence: CASSVRTVREEAFF. In nucleotides, the CDR3 is TGTGCCAGTAGTGTTCGGACAGTCCGTGAGGAAGCTTTCTTT.

The chain uses TRBV12-3 or TRBV12-4 and TRBJ1-2; 8 bases are shared with TRBD1. The CDR3 contains 12 residues. V was clipped by 10 bases and J by 5 bases; unmatched bases: 6. CDR3 residues: CATRDRRYGYTF. The CDR3 bases are TGTGCCACCCGGGACAGGCGTTATGGCTACACCTTC.

This clonotype was counted many times. V is TRBV29-1 and J is TRBJ2-3, with TRBD2 identical over 8 bases. V was clipped by 0 bases and J by 1 base; unmatched bases: 6. CDR1 is SQVTM, CDR2 ANQGSEA, per germline. The CDR3 has 16 amino acids. CDR3 sequence reads: CSVEDPTAGGTDTQYF. As DNA, the CDR3 is TGCAGCGTTGAAGACCCCACAGCGGGGGGCACAGATACGCAGTATTTT.

This clonotype was found many times. V and J are TRBV18 and TRBJ1-5; maybe TRBD1 (6 bases). Trimming cost V 2 bases and J 6 bases, with 14 bases left between them. In germline, CDR1 is KGHSH, CDR2 LQKENI. This CDR3 has 15 residues. Written as DNA, the CDR3 is TGTGCCAGCTCACCATACGCAACAGGGAGTCAGCCCCAGCATTTT. Translated: CASSPYATGSQPQHF. The full variable domain, completed using reference TRBV18 and TRBJ1-5, is NAGVMQNPRHLVRRRGQEARLRCSPMKGHSHVYWYRQLPEEGLKFMVYLQKENIIDESGMPKERFSAEFPKEGPSILRIQQVVRGDSAAYFCASSPYATGSQPQHFGDGTRLSIL.

The chain recombines TRBV7-6 with TRBJ2-5; D is uncertain. Germline V lookup: CDR1 SGHVS, CDR2 FNYEAQ. Between the trimmed V and J ends, which lost 0 bases and 9 bases, there was a span of 5 bases. This CDR3 comprises 11 residues. This CDR3 is CASSLAGAQYF. CDR3 nucleotide sequence: TGTGCCAGCAGCTTAGCTGGCGCCCAGTACTTC.

V and J are TRBV27 and TRBJ1-5; D is undetermined. Germline V gives CDR1 MNHEY, CDR2 SMNVEV (reference sequence). V was clipped by 3 bases and J by 7 bases, with 13 bases between them. The CDR3 covers 14 residues. The CDR3 bases are TGTGCCAGCAGTTTCGGGGTAACCGGGCAGCCCCAGCATTTT. It specifies CASSFGVTGQPQHF.

This clonotype was detected many times. The genes are TRBV7-2 and TRBJ2-5; D remains ambiguous. The V end was cut by 3 bases, the J end by 4 bases, with 18 bases between. The CDR3 is 16 residues long. The germline CDR1 and CDR2 sequences are SGHTA and FQGNSA. CDR3 sequence: CASSFQAVTMLETQYF. The DNA for the CDR3 is TGTGCCAGCAGCTTTCAGGCGGTGACGATGTTAGAGACCCAGTACTTC. The full variable domain, rest sourced from reference TRBV7-2 and TRBJ2-5, is GAGVSQSPSNKVTEKGKDVELRCDPISGHTALYWYRQSLGQGLEFLIYFQGNSAPDKSGLPSDRFSAERTGGSVSTLTIQRTQQEDSAVYLCASSFQAVTMLETQYFGPGTRLLVL.

This clonotype has at least ten counts. V gene TRBV7-2 combines with J gene TRBJ2-5, with 8 bases lining up with TRBD2. V lost 5 bases, J lost 3 bases, and 8 bases stayed unmatched. CDR3 length: 15 residues. CDR1 and CDR2 (germline): SGHTA, FQGNSA. CDR3 in amino acids: CASSPQAAGEETQYF. The CDR3 DNA sequence: TGTGCCAGCAGCCCCCAGGCAGCGGGGGAAGAGACCCAGTACTTC.

Only a few counts were recorded for this clonotype. The chain joins TRBV7-9 to TRBJ1-5, with D maybe TRBD1 (5 bases). CDR1 and CDR2 from the germline V gene are SEHNR and FQNEAQ (reference sequence). The CDR3 runs to 13 residues. V was cut by 6 bases and J by 4 bases, with 10 bases left in between. CDR3 sequence: CASSQEGNQPQHF. The DNA of the CDR3 is TGTGCCAGCAGTCAGGAGGGGAATCAGCCCCAGCATTTT.

This clonotype appeared many times. The chain recombines TRBV20-1 with TRBJ1-6, with TRBD1 matching 9 bases. This CDR3 has 14 amino acids. J lost 7 bases, V lost 5 bases, and 6 bases had no gene match. The germline V gene has CDR1 DFQATT and CDR2 SNEGSKA (reference sequence). The DNA for the CDR3 is TGCAGTGCTCAAACAGGGGGCGGCAATTCACCCCTCCACTTT. Translating it yields CSAQTGGGNSPLHF.

This clonotype has ten or more counts. This chain connects TRBV5-1 to TRBJ2-3, with D unclear. CDR1 and CDR2 from the germline V gene are SGHRS and YFSETQ. V dropped 4 bases and J dropped 4 bases, with 10 bases sitting between them. The CDR3 spans 13 residues. CDR3 sequence (DNA): TGCGCCAGCAGCCGAGTCAGAGCAGATACGCAGTATTTT. Translation: CASSRVRADTQYF.

This clonotype has ten or more counts. The genes are TRBV9 and TRBJ2-7; no firm D call. This CDR3 spans 14 amino acids. The ends were cut back, 0 bases at V and 5 bases at J, with 12 bases in the middle. Germline CDR1 SGDLS, CDR2 YYNGEE. The CDR3 nucleotides are TGTGCCAGCAGCGTAGGACCGGGCCCCAACGAGCAGTACGTC. Amino acid sequence: CASSVGPGPNEQYV.

This clonotype was picked up a small number of times. The CDR3 DNA reads TGTGCCAGCAGCCAGTCAGGGAACACTGAAGCTTTCTTT. Translation: CASSQSGNTEAFF. The rearrangement uses TRBV7-7 and TRBJ1-1; no definite D call. Trimming shortened V by 5 bases and J by 1 base, and 8 bases separated the two germline ends. The CDR3 consists of 13 residues. Germline loops: CDR1 SSHAT, CDR2 FNYEAQ (reference sequence).

This sequence joins TRBV4-2 and TRBJ2-5; D remains unclear. The CDR3 extends over 14 amino acids. Per the germline V gene, CDR1 is LGHNA and CDR2 is YNFKEQ. V dropped 1 base and J dropped 1 base, with 7 bases sitting between them. The CDR3 spells CASSQVAGQETQYF. In DNA, the CDR3 is TGTGCCAGCAGCCAAGTTGCTGGCCAAGAGACCCAGTACTTC.